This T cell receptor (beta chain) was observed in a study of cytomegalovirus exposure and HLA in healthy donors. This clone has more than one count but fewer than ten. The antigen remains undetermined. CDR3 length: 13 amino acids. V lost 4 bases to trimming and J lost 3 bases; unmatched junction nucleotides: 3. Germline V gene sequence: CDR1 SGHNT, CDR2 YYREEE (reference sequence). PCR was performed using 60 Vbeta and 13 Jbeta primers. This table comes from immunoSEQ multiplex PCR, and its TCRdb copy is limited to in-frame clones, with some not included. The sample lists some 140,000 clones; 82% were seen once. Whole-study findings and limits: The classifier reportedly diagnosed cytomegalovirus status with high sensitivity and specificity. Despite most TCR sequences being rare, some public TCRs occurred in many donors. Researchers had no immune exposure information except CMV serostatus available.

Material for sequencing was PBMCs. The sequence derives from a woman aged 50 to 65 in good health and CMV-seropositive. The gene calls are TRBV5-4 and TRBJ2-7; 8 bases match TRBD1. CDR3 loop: CASSTGTGYEQYF. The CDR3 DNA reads TGTGCCAGCAGCACCGGGACAGGCTACGAGCAGTACTTC.